This T cell receptor beta chain was recovered during a study of T cell responses to AZD1222 COVID-19 vaccine. Findings and caveats of the study: Donors, mostly white British, included more females; clonal diversity was possibly underestimated. Without day 14 samples, only post-peak T cell repertoires were studied. Baseline seropositivity occurred in only a handful of AZD1222 recipients.

V was clipped by 4 bases and J by 0 bases, with 19 bases between them. Looked up from germline, CDR1 is LNHNV and CDR2 is YYDKDF (reference sequence). The CDR3 consists of 17 residues. Worth noting for this clone: What it binds is unknown.

Measured with immunoSEQ multiplex PCR; TCRdb has only the in-frame clones, and not every one. The sample lists approximately 150,000 clones; 75% to 90% were seen once. The clonotype was recovered from an adult who received the MenACWY meningococcal vaccine as a control. The specimen comprised peripheral blood, sampled 28 days after the second dose of the MenACWY control vaccine. The gene calls are TRBV15 and TRBJ2-7; D tentatively fits TRBD1 or TRBD2 (5 bases each). CDR3 protein: CATSKPRGRTSSYEQYF. The CDR3 DNA sequence: TGTGCCACCAGCAAACCCCGGGGCCGGACGAGCTCCTACGAGCAGTACTTC. Full variable domain (rest looked up from reference TRBV15 and TRBJ2-7): DAMVIQNPRYQVTQFGKPVTLSCSQTLNHNVMYWYQQKSSQAPKLLFHYYDKDFNNEADTPDNFQSRRPNTSFCFLDIRSPGLGDTAMYLCATSKPRGRTSSYEQYFGPGTRLTVT.